A selection of T cell receptor beta chains follows, all from one sample in a study of T cell responses to AZD1222 COVID-19 vaccine. TCRdb's table, derived via immunoSEQ multiplex PCR, lists solely in-frame clones and lacks some. Here the sample spans tens of thousands of clones, about 82% being singletons. Sequenced here: peripheral blood, sampled on day 0 of AZD1222 vaccination. The origin of the receptors is an adult in good health. The CDR3 runs from the conserved cysteine through the conserved F or W. D genes are given only for firm matches. Not every row has a clone size; where given, it reads once, few, many or a size class.

TRBJ1-2 | - | TRBV7-8 | - | TGTGCCAGCAGCCGTTCTGCGGGACTATGGGGGTACACCTTC | CASSRSAGLWGYTF
TRBJ2-1 | TRBD2 | TRBV6-2/TRBV6-3 | - | TGTGCCAGCAGTGCTCCTAGCGGGGTCAACAATGAGCAGTTCTTC | CASSAPSGVNNEQFF
TRBJ1-2 | - | TRBV28 | - | TGTGCCAGCAGTTTATCGGGGGGGGTGAAGGCCTACACCTTC | CASSLSGGVKAYTF
TRBJ1-5 | TRBD1 | TRBV10-3 | - | TGTGCCATCAGCCCCGGGACAGGGGTTCAGCCCCAGCATTTT | CAISPGTGVQPQHF
TRBJ1-5 | - | TRBV30 | - | TGTGCCTGGAGGGACTACAGGCAACTCAATCAGCCCCAGCATTTT | CAWRDYRQLNQPQHF
TRBJ1-1 | - | TRBV3-1/TRBV3-2 | - | TGTGCCAGCAGCCTCAACCGGTGGAACACTGAAGCTTTCTTT | CASSLNRWNTEAFF
TRBJ1-1 | - | TRBV9 | - | TGTGCCAGCAGCGCACTGACTGCGAACACTGAAGCTTTCTTT | CASSALTANTEAFF
TRBJ1-2 | TRBD1 | TRBV14 | few | TGTGCCAGCAGCCAAGGAGGGACAGTAACAAGGTGGTATGGCTACACCTTC | CASSQGGTVTRWYGYTF
TRBJ1-5 | - | TRBV19 | - | TGTGCCACACAGGGCCCCAATCAGCCCCAGCATTTT | CATQGPNQPQHF
TRBJ1-1 | - | TRBV7-2 | - | TGTGCCAGCAGCTTAGCGAGGGCCAACACTGAAGCTTTCTTT | CASSLARANTEAFF
TRBJ2-7 | - | TRBV3-1/TRBV3-2 | - | TGTGCCAGCAGCCGAGATTCAGGGCGCGAGCAGTACTTC | CASSRDSGREQYF
TRBJ2-3 | - | TRBV9 | - | TGTGCCAGCAGCGTCCAGGGTGTGGCAGATACGCAGTATTTT | CASSVQGVADTQYF
TRBJ2-2 | TRBD1 | TRBV7-3 | - | TGTGCCAGCAGCTTAAATCACCCGGGTCTGGGACAGCTAACCGGGGAGCTGTTTTTT | CASSLNHPGLGQLTGELFF
TRBJ2-1 | - | TRBV24-1 | - | TGTGCCACCAGTGATTGGCGGAGGCATGATCAGTTCTTC | CATSDWRRHDQFF
TRBJ1-1 | - | TRBV5-4 | - | TGTGCCAGCAGCTTGGCGGGGGCCGGTGAAGCTTTCTTT | CASSLAGAGEAFF
TRBJ1-2 | - | TRBV15 | - | TGTGCCACCAGCAGAGGGCAAATCTTTAACTATGGCTACACCTTC | CATSRGQIFNYGYTF
TRBJ1-5 | - | TRBV29-1 | - | TGCAGCGCGCAGGGAGGAAGGGATCAGCCCCAGCATTTT | CSAQGGRDQPQHF
TRBJ1-4 | - | TRBV28 | - | TGTGCCAGCAGTTCCCCGGGTGGAACGAATGAAAAACTGTTTTTT | CASSSPGGTNEKLFF
TRBJ2-7 | TRBD2 | TRBV6-5 | - | TGTGCCAGCAGTTCGCTCGGGACTAGCGGGAGTTACGAGCAGTACTTC | CASSSLGTSGSYEQYF
TRBJ2-1 | - | TRBV28 | - | TGTGCCAGCAGTTTAGGGTACAATGAGCAGTTCTTC | CASSLGYNEQFF
TRBJ1-2 | - | TRBV14 | - | TGTGCCAGCAGCCAAGAGTATGGGACCGAGGGCTATGGCTACACCTTC | CASSQEYGTEGYGYTF
TRBJ2-1 | TRBD2 | TRBV19 | - | TGTGCCAGTAGTATAGGCTCGGGACTAGCGGGCCCCATTTCCTACAATGAGCAGTTCTTC | CASSIGSGLAGPISYNEQFF
TRBJ1-1 | - | TRBV11-2 | - | TGTGCCAGCAGCTTGAGGGGAGGCACTGAAGCTTTCTTT | CASSLRGGTEAFF
TRBJ1-2 | - | TRBV21-1 | - | TGTGCCAGCAGCAAACGCGGAGATTATGGCTACACCTTC | CASSKRGDYGYTF
TRBJ2-5 | TRBD1 | TRBV6-5 | few | TGTGCCAGCTGGACAGGGGCATTTGAGACCCAGTACTTC | CASWTGAFETQYF
TRBJ2-1 | - | TRBV6-6 | - | TGTGCCAGCTTAACTTTCGGTGGAAGCTCCTACAATGAGCAGTTCTTC | CASLTFGGSSYNEQFF
TRBJ1-1 | - | TRBV10-3 | many | TGTGCCATCAGTGAAGCAGGGATGAACACTGAAGCTTTCTTT | CAISEAGMNTEAFF
TRBJ2-7 | - | TRBV5-4 | - | TGTGCCAGCAGTGGGCCGGGACGCAGCTACGAGCAGTACTTC | CASSGPGRSYEQYF
TRBJ2-1 | - | TRBV9 | - | TGTGCCAGCAGCGTAGACGGAGATTCCTACAATGAGCAGTTCTTC | CASSVDGDSYNEQFF
TRBJ1-1 | - | TRBV11-2 | - | TGTGCCAGCAGCTTGAGTGACACTGAAGCTTTCTTT | CASSLSDTEAFF
TRBJ1-6 | - | TRBV7-3 | - | TGTGCCAGCAGCTCGGGACTCAGCTCACCCCTCCACTTT | CASSSGLSSPLHF
TRBJ2-5 | TRBD1 | TRBV5-6 | - | TGTGCCAGCAGCTTGCGGGACAGGGGCCAAGAGACCCAGTACTTC | CASSLRDRGQETQYF
TRBJ1-2 | TRBD1 | TRBV5-4 | - | TGTGCCAGCAGCTTGAGACAGGGGGCGGTAGGCTACACCTTC | CASSLRQGAVGYTF
TRBJ2-7 | - | TRBV6-5 | few | TGTGCCAGCAGTCCCCGACCGGGGACCTCCTACGAGCAGTACTTC | CASSPRPGTSYEQYF
TRBJ1-1 | - | TRBV29-1 | - | TGCAGCGGCTTGGACAGTTCGGAAGCTTTCTTT | CSGLDSSEAFF
TRBJ1-1 | - | TRBV6-4 | - | TGTGCCAGCAGGAGAAATGGTAACACTGAAGCTTTCTTT | CASRRNGNTEAFF
TRBJ1-2 | TRBD1 | TRBV18 | - | TGTGCCAGCTCATTGGGACAGGGGGCGAGCTATGGCTACACCTTC | CASSLGQGASYGYTF
TRBJ2-5 | - | TRBV27 | - | TGTGCCAGCAGTGCCCCGGGGCTTGGGGGAGAGACCCAGTACTTC | CASSAPGLGGETQYF
TRBJ1-1 | - | TRBV20-1 | - | TGCAGTGCTAGTGAGCAGGGCACTGAAGCTTTCTTT | CSASEQGTEAFF
TRBJ2-5 | TRBD2 | TRBV5-1 | few | TGCGCCAGCAGCTCCGGGGGGGAAGAGACCCAGTACTTC | CASSSGGEETQYF
TRBJ1-6 | TRBD1 | TRBV28 | once | TGTGCCAGCAGTCTTTACCGGTCTCGGGACAGGGGAAGTTCACCCCTCCACTTT | CASSLYRSRDRGSSPLHF
TRBJ1-2 | - | TRBV4-2 | - | TGTGCCAGCAGCCAAGAGAGAGCTAACTATGGCTACACCTTC | CASSQERANYGYTF
TRBJ1-1 | - | TRBV30 | - | TGTGCCTGGAGTGTCCGGGGGCGTATCACTGAAGCTTTCTTT | CAWSVRGRITEAFF
TRBJ1-2 | TRBD1 | TRBV28 | - | TGTGCCAGCAGTAACCAGGGGGCGCTCCGGGGCTACACCTTC | CASSNQGALRGYTF
TRBJ1-1 | TRBD1 | TRBV7-3 | - | TGTGCCAGCAGCTTAGGACAGGGGGCCACTGAAGCTTTCTTT | CASSLGQGATEAFF
TRBJ1-2 | TRBD1 | TRBV10-3 | few | TGTGCCATCAGGCGACAGGGCTTAGGCTACACCTTC | CAIRRQGLGYTF
TRBJ1-4 | - | TRBV10-3 | - | TGTGCCATCAGGGGGGGCGAGACAGATACTAATGAAAAACTGTTTTTT | CAIRGGETDTNEKLFF
TRBJ2-7 | TRBD2 | TRBV4-1 | - | TGCGCCAGCAGCCAAGGGGCGGGGGAGGGCTACGAGCAGTACTTC | CASSQGAGEGYEQYF
TRBJ2-1 | - | TRBV27 | - | TGTGCCAGCAGTAGCCCCATTTCAGGTGCTAATGAGCAGTTCTTC | CASSSPISGANEQFF
TRBJ2-5 | TRBD2 | TRBV24-1 | once | TGTGCCACCAGCGACCCGGGACTAGCGGGACAAGAGACCCAGTACTTC | CATSDPGLAGQETQYF
TRBJ2-2 | - | TRBV12-3/TRBV12-4 | - | TGTGCCAGCAGTATCAGGGTCACCGGGGAGCTGTTTTTT | CASSIRVTGELFF